Below, 24 T cell receptor beta chains from the same sample are listed, as sequenced in a study of blood T cell repertoires in COVID-19. Assay: immunoSEQ multiplex PCR; the TCRdb copy retains only in-frame clones and omits some. The repertoire holds about 180,000 clones, about three quarters seen once, with over 9.5% in the top ten. Source material: peripheral blood. These receptor sequences come from a woman of 80 years or more with COVID-19, enrolled during active disease.

The chain has TRBV10-3 and TRBJ1-2; weak D call: TRBD1 (5 bases). This CDR3 has 12 amino acids. Germline-derived CDR1 and CDR2 are ENHRY and SYGVKD. V was trimmed by 6 bases and J by 8 bases, leaving 13 bases between them. The CDR3 spells CAISLSGNGYTF. In DNA form, the CDR3 reads TGTGCCATCAGCCTATCAGGGAACGGCTACACCTTC.

V and J are TRBV19 and TRBJ2-7, with D perhaps TRBD2 (5 bases). The CDR3 is 13 amino acids. Germline CDR1 and CDR2: LNHDA and SQIVND (reference sequence). Trimming shortened V by 4 bases and J by 2 bases, and 9 bases separated the two germline ends. The CDR3 nucleotides are TGTGCCAGTAGTACTCGGGGAACCTACGAGCAGTACTTC. Amino acids: CASSTRGTYEQYF.

This chain joins TRBV5-5 and TRBJ2-5; unclear D gene. CDR1 is SGHKS, CDR2 YYEKEE, per germline (reference sequence). V shed 4 bases and J shed 5 bases, with 18 bases lying between them. The CDR3 runs 15 residues. As DNA, the CDR3 is TGTGCCAGCAGCGAGAATAAACAGCTCTGGGAGACCCAGTACTTC. It translates to CASSENKQLWETQYF.

The chain joins TRBV4-1 to TRBJ2-1, with D unresolved. CDR1 and CDR2 (germline): MGHRA, YSYEKL. There are 16 residues in the CDR3. The ends were cut back, 0 bases at V and 8 bases at J, with 17 bases in the middle. This chain's CDR3 is CASSQDPLRLRDEQFF. The CDR3 DNA is TGCGCCAGCAGCCAAGATCCTTTACGCCTGAGAGATGAGCAGTTCTTC.

This clone was recorded only once. The chain carries TRBV7-9 and TRBJ2-7; TRBD1 aligns across 9 bases. Germline V gene lookup returns CDR1 SEHNR and CDR2 FQNEAQ (reference sequence). The CDR3 is 15 residues long. The V gene end was trimmed by 5 bases and the J gene end by 4 bases; junction bases not matched to a gene: 9. CDR3 nucleotide sequence: TGTGCCAGCAGCCTTTACAGGGGGCCCGAATACGAGCAGTACTTC. Protein: CASSLYRGPEYEQYF.

This clone is a singleton in its sample. CDR3 bases: TGTGCCAGCAGTACCACAGGGGGCGGGAGTGAAAAACTGTTTTTT. The encoded protein is CASSTTGGGSEKLFF. The gene calls are TRBV28 and TRBJ1-4; 9 positions agree with TRBD1. The V and J ends lost 5 bases and 7 bases, in that order; junction bases with no gene match: 8. Germline lookup yields CDR1 MDHEN and CDR2 SYDVKM. The CDR3 consists of 15 residues.

The CDR3: CASSRDSYNSPLHF. In DNA, the CDR3 is TGTGCCAGCAGCAGGGACAGCTATAATTCACCCCTCCACTTT. V gene TRBV14 combines with J gene TRBJ1-6, with 7 positions matching TRBD1. The CDR3 is 14 residues long. Looked up from germline, CDR1 is SGHDN and CDR2 is FVKESK. V trimming: 5 bases; J trimming: 3 bases; junction bases outside the gene matches: 1.

The chain is built from TRBV3-1 (or the pseudogene TRBV3-2) and TRBJ2-2; no clear D. The CDR3 is 15 amino acids. Trimming left V 0 bases short and J 2 bases short, with 7 bases between. CDR1 is LGHDT and CDR2 is YNNKEL in the germline V gene (reference sequence). This CDR3 is CASSQDHTNTGELFF. In nucleotides, the CDR3 is TGTGCCAGCAGCCAAGATCACACAAACACCGGGGAGCTGTTTTTT.

V usage is TRBV24-1 and J usage is TRBJ2-3, with 9 bases fitting TRBD1. The CDR3 length is 19 residues. Germline trimming cut 0 bases from V and 0 bases from J; bases unmatched to any gene: 9. Germline V gene lookup returns CDR1 KGHDR and CDR2 SFDVKD. This chain's CDR3 is CATSDLHGTGTSSTDTQYF. The CDR3 coding sequence is TGTGCCACCAGTGATTTGCACGGGACAGGGACATCTAGCACAGATACGCAGTATTTT.

The chain links TRBV9 to TRBJ2-5; D is perhaps TRBD1 (6 bases). The CDR3 spans 15 residues. Trimming took 2 bases from V and 2 from J, leaving 13 bases between them. The germline gives CDR1 SGDLS, CDR2 YYNGEE. CDR3 nucleotides: TGTGCCAGCAGCGTTACAGGGCAGGGGCAAGAGACCCAGTACTTC. It codes for CASSVTGQGQETQYF.

The count of this clone is one. CDR3 sequence (DNA): TGTGCCAGCAGCTTAGTGTACAGGGAGGAGACCCAGTACTTC. This translates into CASSLVYREETQYF. The J gene is TRBJ2-5, the V gene TRBV7-9, with D possibly matching TRBD1 (6 bases). V shed 1 base and J shed 5 bases, with 11 bases lying between them. This CDR3 is 14 amino acids long. Per the germline V gene, CDR1 is SEHNR and CDR2 is FQNEAQ (reference sequence).

This chain links TRBV5-4 with TRBJ2-1, with 11 bases that match TRBD2. Germline-derived CDR1 and CDR2 are SGHNT and YYREEE (reference sequence). The ends lost 9 bases at V and 4 bases at J; junction bases unmatched: 9. The CDR3 consists of 15 residues. This chain's CDR3 is CATSTGTSGYNEQFF. CDR3 in DNA: TGTGCCACCTCGACCGGGACTAGCGGTTACAATGAGCAGTTCTTC.

The rearrangement joins TRBV15 to TRBJ1-1; 8 bases map to TRBD1. Trimming removed 0 bases from V and 6 bases from J; junction bases left unmatched: 6. Germline lookup yields CDR1 LNHNV and CDR2 YYDKDF (reference sequence). The CDR3 has 15 residues. The CDR3 region is CATSRDLAQGAEAFF. CDR3 coding DNA: TGTGCCACCAGCAGAGACCTAGCACAGGGGGCTGAAGCTTTCTTT.

The V gene is TRBV19, the J gene TRBJ1-6, with a tentative D call TRBD1 (5 bases). The CDR3 runs 18 residues. Germline CDR1 is LNHDA and CDR2 is SQIVND (reference sequence). Trimming removed 2 bases from V and 1 base from J, with 15 bases in between. Written as DNA, the CDR3 is TGTGCCAGTAGTATAAACAGGCCGATTGGATCCTATAATTCACCCCTCCACTTT. Residues: CASSINRPIGSYNSPLHF.

The CDR3 nucleotides read TGTGCCAGCAGTGACTCGGCTAGCGGGAGGGGTAGAAAGTTCTTC. Protein product: CASSDSASGRGRKFF. This chain links TRBV6-4 with TRBJ2-1, with 12 bases fitting TRBD2. With V trimmed by 0 bases and J by 14 bases, 8 bases remained unmatched. The CDR3 consists of 15 residues. Germline CDR1 and CDR2: MRHNA and SNTAGT.

This clone came up a few times. V is TRBV11-2 and J is TRBJ1-2; 7 bases match TRBD1. This CDR3 spans 16 amino acids. The germline V gene has CDR1 SGHAT and CDR2 FQNNGV. V shed 5 bases and J 3 bases; nucleotides not matched to a gene: 12. The DNA for the CDR3 is TGTGCCAGCAGCGACCAAACCTCCAGGGGGGACTATGGCTACACCTTC. As protein: CASSDQTSRGDYGYTF.

CDR3 DNA: TGTGCCAGTAGTTTCGGGACAGGGGACACCGGGGAGCTGTTTTTT. Its translation: CASSFGTGDTGELFF. The V call is TRBV19, the J call TRBJ2-2; 10 bases are a match to TRBD1. The CDR3 spans 15 residues. Germline V lookup: CDR1 LNHDA, CDR2 SQIVND (reference sequence). Germline trimming cut 5 bases from V and 3 bases from J; bases unmatched to any gene: 3. The whole variable domain, remainder taken from reference TRBV19 and TRBJ2-2, is DGGITQSPKYLFRKEGQNVTLSCEQNLNHDAMYWYRQDPGQGLRLIYYSQIVNDFQKGDIAEGYSVSREKKESFPLTVTSAQKNPTAFYLCASSFGTGDTGELFFGEGSRLTVL.

This clone was detected a few times. The chain has TRBV4-2 and TRBJ1-6; 9 bases map to TRBD1. The germline gives CDR1 LGHNA, CDR2 YNFKEQ. V lost 3 bases, J lost 10 bases, and 7 bases stayed unmatched. This CDR3 comprises 15 residues. CDR3 amino acids: CASSQETGGSSPLHF. The CDR3 DNA sequence: TGTGCCAGCAGCCAGGAGACAGGGGGGAGCTCACCCCTCCACTTT.

The V call is TRBV3-1 (or the pseudogene TRBV3-2), the J call TRBJ1-4, with D possibly being TRBD1 (5 bases). The CDR3 sequence is 16 residues long. Deletions cut 0 bases from V and 8 bases from J, with 16 bases between. Germline assignment: CDR1 LGHDT and CDR2 YNNKEL (reference sequence). The CDR3 DNA reads TGTGCCAGCAGCCAAGATATCAGAAGGGGAAGGGAAAAACTGTTTTTT. It specifies CASSQDIRRGREKLFF.

The gene calls are TRBV6-7 and TRBJ1-6; D perhaps matches TRBD1 (6 bases). TRBV6-7 is known as an ORF, though its function is uncertain. This CDR3 contains 15 residues. V lost 6 bases and J lost 4, with 13 bases in between. CDR3: CASSLDSQYNSPLHF. The CDR3, as DNA: TGTGCCAGCAGCCTGGACAGTCAATATAATTCACCCCTCCACTTT.

The chain joins TRBV2 to TRBJ2-7; TRBD2 is a possible D gene (5 bases). There are 13 residues in the CDR3. The germline gives CDR1 SNHLY, CDR2 FYNNEI. The germline V and J ends were trimmed by 7 bases and 2 bases, with 12 bases remaining between them. The CDR3 loop reads CASTLAPPYEQYF. The CDR3 bases are TGTGCCAGCACTCTAGCTCCTCCCTACGAGCAGTACTTC.

The chain recombines TRBV27 with TRBJ2-3; TRBD1 might be the D (6 bases). The V and J ends lost 0 bases and 0 bases respectively, with 16 bases between them. This CDR3 is built from 18 residues. Per germline, CDR1 MNHEY and CDR2 SMNVEV (reference sequence). The CDR3 loop is CASSLSIPGDTSTDTQYF. CDR3 coding DNA: TGTGCCAGCAGTTTATCGATACCTGGGGACACTAGCACAGATACGCAGTATTTT.

This chain uses TRBV6-5 with TRBJ2-3; D might be TRBD1 (5 bases). This CDR3 contains 14 residues. Germline V gives CDR1 MNHEY, CDR2 SVGAGI. Trimming pared 5 bases from V and 4 bases from J, leaving 13 bases between. This CDR3 reads CASSTGRASDTQYF. CDR3 coding DNA: TGTGCCAGCAGTACCGGCAGGGCTTCAGATACGCAGTATTTT.

V usage is TRBV6-5 and J usage is TRBJ1-1; TRBD1 matches at 8 bases. Germline loops: CDR1 MNHEY, CDR2 SVGAGI. The CDR3 is 11 amino acids. V lost 6 bases and J lost 8; bases outside the gene matches: 2. The CDR3 reads CASRRDREAFF. The CDR3 region has the DNA TGTGCCAGCAGAAGGGACAGGGAAGCTTTCTTT.